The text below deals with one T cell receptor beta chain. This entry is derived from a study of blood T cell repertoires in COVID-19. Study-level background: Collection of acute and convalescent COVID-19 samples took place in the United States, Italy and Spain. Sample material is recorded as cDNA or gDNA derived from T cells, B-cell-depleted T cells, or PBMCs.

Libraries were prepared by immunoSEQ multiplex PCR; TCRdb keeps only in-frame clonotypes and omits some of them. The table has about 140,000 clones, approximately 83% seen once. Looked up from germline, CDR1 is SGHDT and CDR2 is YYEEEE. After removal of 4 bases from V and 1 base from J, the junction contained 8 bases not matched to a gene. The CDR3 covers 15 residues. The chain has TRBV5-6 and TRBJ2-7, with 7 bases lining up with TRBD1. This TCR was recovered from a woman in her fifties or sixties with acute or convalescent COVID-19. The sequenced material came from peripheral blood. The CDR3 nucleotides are TGTGCCAGCAGCACGAGGGGGCGCGGGTCCTACGAGCAGTACTTC. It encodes CASSTRGRGSYEQYF.